The 22 T cell receptor beta chains below come from one sample, sequenced in a study of T cell responses to AZD1222 COVID-19 vaccine. The repertoire was sequenced with immunoSEQ multiplex PCR; TCRdb's copy has only in-frame clones and lacks some. The sample lists roughly 140,000 clones; around nine tenths were seen once. The sample consisted of peripheral blood, taken on day 0 of AZD1222 vaccination. The receptors here all came from an adult in good health.

The chain recombines TRBV6-5 with TRBJ2-1, with 7 bases identical to TRBD2. The CDR3 extends over 15 amino acids. V lost 3 bases, J lost 1 base, and 3 bases stayed unmatched. The germline gives CDR1 MNHEY, CDR2 SVGAGI. CDR3 nucleotides: TGTGCCAGCAGTTATAACGGGAGGTCCTACAATGAGCAGTTCTTC. Translation: CASSYNGRSYNEQFF.

The V gene is TRBV19, the J gene TRBJ1-5; D unclear. This CDR3 is 15 amino acids long. V lost 2 bases and J lost 0, with 8 bases in between. CDR1 LNHDA and CDR2 SQIVND come from the germline V gene (reference sequence). The CDR3 nucleotides read TGTGCCAGTAGTATAACGCAATATAGCAATCAGCCCCAGCATTTT. Translation: CASSITQYSNQPQHF.

This rearrangement joins TRBV2 to TRBJ2-4; no reliable D call. Germline V gives CDR1 SNHLY, CDR2 FYNNEI. CDR3 length: 12 amino acids. Trimming took off 8 bases at V and 1 base at J, with 6 bases between the two ends. The CDR3 is CASSGAKNIQYF. CDR3 nucleotide sequence: TGTGCCAGCTCCGGGGCCAAAAACATTCAGTACTTC.

J is TRBJ2-2 and V is TRBV2; D remains unclear. CDR3 size: 12 residues. Trimming took off 6 bases at V and 4 bases at J, with 6 bases between the two ends. From germline, CDR1 is SNHLY and CDR2 FYNNEI. CDR3 region: CASRRPTGELFF. The CDR3, as DNA: TGTGCCAGCAGAAGGCCCACCGGGGAGCTGTTTTTT.

The chain carries TRBV9 and TRBJ1-6; D unclear. CDR1 is SGDLS and CDR2 is YYNGEE in the germline V gene. The CDR3 is 14 amino acids. V was cut by 4 bases and J by 7 bases, with 12 bases left in between. The CDR3 protein is CASSPRTANSPLHF. The CDR3 coding sequence is TGTGCCAGCAGCCCGAGGACTGCAAATTCACCCCTCCACTTT.

The chain couples TRBV9 to TRBJ1-2; D is perhaps TRBD1 (6 bases). The CDR3 is made up of 13 amino acids. V was clipped by 2 bases and J by 6 bases, with 11 bases between them. The V gene's germline CDR1 is SGDLS and CDR2 YYNGEE. CDR3 in DNA: TGTGCCAGCAGCGTTCTACAGGGTAATGGCTACACCTTC. Encoded protein: CASSVLQGNGYTF.

This chain connects TRBV14 to TRBJ2-1, with TRBD2 as a possible D gene (6 bases). Trimming removed 2 bases at V and 5 bases at J, with 19 bases between. There are 17 residues in the CDR3. Germline CDR1 and CDR2: SGHDN and FVKESK. This CDR3 is CASSQNLWREVNNEQFF. Here the CDR3 DNA reads TGTGCCAGCAGCCAAAATCTTTGGCGGGAAGTTAACAATGAGCAGTTCTTC.

The chain recombines TRBV4-3 with TRBJ2-2, with 8 positions matching TRBD2. This CDR3 region has 16 residues. Unmatched junction bases numbered 9, after V lost 4 bases and J lost 5 bases. The germline V gene encodes CDR1 LGHNA and CDR2 YSLEER. The CDR3 nucleotides are TGCGCCAGCAGCCCTACGGGGGGGCTAGGAACCGGGGAGCTGTTTTTT. Translated, it gives CASSPTGGLGTGELFF.

This rearrangement joins TRBV15 to TRBJ1-5; 11 bases are shared with TRBD1. J was trimmed by 2 bases and V by 8 bases; bases with no gene match: 8. Per the germline V gene, CDR1 is LNHNV and CDR2 is YYDKDF (reference sequence). This CDR3 contains 16 residues. The CDR3 loop reads CATRDRGAVGNQPQHF. CDR3 DNA: TGTGCCACCCGGGACAGGGGGGCCGTGGGCAATCAGCCCCAGCATTTT.

This clone was picked up one time. The chain has TRBV6-2 or TRBV6-3 and TRBJ1-4; 8 bases line up with TRBD1. Trimming removed 3 bases from V and 12 bases from J; junction bases left unmatched: 9. In germline, CDR1 is MNHEY, CDR2 SVGEGT. The CDR3 is 14 amino acids. CDR3 sequence (DNA): TGTGCCAGCAGTTATGGAACAGGGGGTAGGCAACTGTTTTTT. Amino acid sequence: CASSYGTGGRQLFF.

The V call is TRBV6-5, the J call TRBJ2-2; the D is unclear. The length of the CDR3 is 14 residues. Trimming left V 5 bases short and J 4 bases short, with 11 bases between. Per the germline V gene, CDR1 is MNHEY and CDR2 is SVGAGI. The CDR3 reads CASSNSFGTGELFF. DNA of the CDR3: TGTGCCAGCAGTAATTCTTTTGGCACCGGGGAGCTGTTTTTT.

The chain carries TRBV5-1 and TRBJ1-5; D not resolved. The CDR3 is made up of 13 amino acids. CDR1 SGHRS and CDR2 YFSETQ come from the germline V gene. V lost 4 bases and J 5 bases, leaving 10 bases between the germline ends. The CDR3 spells CASSLMPDQPQHF. The CDR3 DNA reads TGCGCCAGCAGCCTGATGCCAGATCAGCCCCAGCATTTT.

This chain connects TRBV5-6 to TRBJ1-1; 7 nucleotides match TRBD1. Germline V lookup: CDR1 SGHDT, CDR2 YYEEEE. V lost 0 bases, J lost 11 bases, and 7 bases stayed unmatched. CDR3 length: 13 amino acids. The CDR3 region is CASSLGRGGTAFF. CDR3 nucleotide sequence: TGTGCCAGCAGCTTGGGGAGAGGGGGCACGGCTTTCTTT. The full variable domain, completed using reference TRBV5-6 and TRBJ1-1, is DAGVTQSPTHLIKTRGQQVTLRCSPKSGHDTVSWYQQALGQGPQFIFQYYEEEERQRGNFPDRFSGHQFPNYSSELNVNALLLGDSALYLCASSLGRGGTAFFGQGTRLTVV.

The genes are TRBV2 and TRBJ1-4; no firm D call. This CDR3 comprises 10 residues. The germline V gene encodes CDR1 SNHLY and CDR2 FYNNEI. Trimming stripped 9 bases from V and 11 bases from J, with 10 bases between. Here the CDR3 DNA reads TGTGCCAGTTCCATCGGGAAACTGTTTTTT. The encoded protein is CASSIGKLFF.

The V call is TRBV6-5, the J call TRBJ2-1, with 11 bases aligning to TRBD2. Trimming at V came to 11 bases and at J to 3 bases, leaving 6 bases not matched to a gene. There are 14 residues in the CDR3. From germline, CDR1 is MNHEY and CDR2 SVGAGI. The CDR3 sequence is CALEGTSGYNEQFF. Here the CDR3 DNA reads TGTGCCCTCGAGGGGACTAGCGGCTACAATGAGCAGTTCTTC.

The chain joins TRBV7-6 to TRBJ1-4; D call uncertain. Trimming stripped 3 bases from V and 0 bases from J, with 8 bases between. CDR1 and CDR2 (germline): SGHVS, FNYEAQ. The CDR3 sequence is 15 residues long. The DNA for the CDR3 is TGTGCCAGCAGCTTGGCAGGTGCAACTAATGAAAAACTGTTTTTT. Amino acids: CASSLAGATNEKLFF. The full variable domain, completed using reference TRBV7-6 and TRBJ1-4, is GAGVSQSPRYKVTKRGQDVALRCDPISGHVSLYWYRQALGQGPEFLTYFNYEAQQDKSGLPNDRFSAERPEGSISTLTIQRTEQRDSAMYRCASSLAGATNEKLFFGSGTQLSVL.

This chain links TRBV29-1 with TRBJ1-2; a possible D gene is TRBD1 (5 bases). V was shortened by 4 bases and J by 5 bases, with 11 bases between the two germline ends. Germline V lookup: CDR1 SQVTM, CDR2 ANQGSEA. The CDR3 runs 12 residues. CDR3 sequence: CSVGGDNYGYTF. The CDR3 bases are TGCAGCGTTGGAGGGGATAATTATGGCTACACCTTC.

The rearrangement joins TRBV15 to TRBJ2-1; perhaps TRBD2 as D (6 bases). Trimming cost V 0 bases and J 7 bases, with 13 bases left between them. The CDR3 covers 15 residues. Germline-derived CDR1 and CDR2 are LNHNV and YYDKDF (reference sequence). The CDR3 here is CATSRDVGSENEQFF. The CDR3 DNA reads TGTGCCACCAGCAGAGATGTCGGGAGTGAGAATGAGCAGTTCTTC. The complete variable domain, with remaining parts taken from reference TRBV15 and TRBJ2-1, reads DAMVIQNPRYQVTQFGKPVTLSCSQTLNHNVMYWYQQKSSQAPKLLFHYYDKDFNNEADTPDNFQSRRPNTSFCFLDIRSPGLGDTAMYLCATSRDVGSENEQFFGPGTRLTVL.

This chain connects TRBV21-1 to TRBJ1-2; TRBD1 is taken as the D call from the table, unchecked against the DNA. TRBV21-1 is described as a pseudogene. There are 14 residues in the CDR3. The CDR3 nucleotides read TGTGCCAGCAGCAAAGAGGACAGGGGATGTGGCTACACCTTC. Translated: CASSKEDRGCGYTF.

The chain joins TRBV15 to TRBJ2-6; D unclear. The germline V gene encodes CDR1 LNHNV and CDR2 YYDKDF (reference sequence). This CDR3 spans 14 amino acids. Trimming cost V 2 bases and J 0 bases, with 2 bases left between them. CDR3 amino acids: CATSRFSGANVLTF. As DNA, the CDR3 is TGTGCCACCAGCAGATTCTCTGGGGCCAACGTCCTGACTTTC.

The rearrangement joins TRBV6-6 to TRBJ1-1; 8 nucleotides match TRBD1. This CDR3 is 14 amino acids long. Germline V CDR1 and CDR2: MNHNY, SVGAGI (reference sequence). The trim removed 0 bases at V and 8 bases at J, leaving 5 bases unmatched. CDR3 bases: TGTGCCAGCAGTTACTCGCAGGGGGCCCAGGAAGCTTTCTTT. This codes for CASSYSQGAQEAFF.

The chain carries TRBV7-9 and TRBJ2-1; D is unclear. V lost 5 bases, J lost 8 bases, and 13 bases lay in between. Germline CDR1 is SEHNR and CDR2 is FQNEAQ (reference sequence). The CDR3 spans 13 residues. CDR3 sequence: CASSAPLPDEQFF. The CDR3 coding sequence is TGTGCCAGCAGCGCACCCCTACCGGATGAGCAGTTCTTC.